This T cell receptor beta chain emerged from a study of T-cell memory formation after mild COVID-19. Study in general: Clusters of TCRs were largely donor specific. Whole-study results and caveats: Clones that contracted clustered mainly in CM and EM if CD4+ and in EMRA if CD8+. Contracting clones from day 15 to 85 had balanced CD4/CD8; later expanders favoured CD4+.

This clonotype showed up just a few times. The antigen remains unidentified. Germline CDR1 reads SGHTA; CDR2 reads FQGNSA. The J segment lost 3 bases and the V segment lost 4 bases, leaving 5 bases of the junction unmatched. This CDR3 region has 15 residues. One entry per CDR3 protein, called by TCRdb with MiXCR from the 5' RACE reads. The sample shows approximately 240,000 distinct CDR3 sequences, roughly 15% of them seen only once. The rearrangement links TRBV7-2 to TRBJ2-3, with TRBD1 identical over 9 bases. This receptor was taken from a man aged 18 to 30 who had mild COVID-19 (a few samples of this study predate the infection). Cell type and time point are not known. Sequencing was carried out using PBMCs or a T cell subset sorted from them (not recorded which). The CDR3 sequence is CASSSGQGWTDTQYF. DNA of the CDR3: TGTGCCAGCAGCTCCGGACAGGGGTGGACAGATACGCAGTATTTT.